Here is one TCR beta chain with its context. This record belongs to a study of control samples from healthy donors and cancer patients. Germline CDR1 is MNHEY and CDR2 is SVGAGI. This CDR3 is built from 13 residues. Trimming cost V 9 bases and J 5 bases; bases outside gene matches: 5. The data were produced by immunoSEQ multiplex PCR, yet TCRdb's version contains in-frame clones alone and is incomplete. The table includes 150,000 to 200,000 clones, about 90% detected once. The sequence came from a man aged 25 to 40 in good health. Sequenced material: blood. This chain links TRBV6-5 with TRBJ1-1; 11 bases are shared with TRBD1. CDR3 DNA sequence: TGTGCCAGTCCGGACAGGGGGCGGACTGAAGCTTTCTTT. Residues: CASPDRGRTEAFF.